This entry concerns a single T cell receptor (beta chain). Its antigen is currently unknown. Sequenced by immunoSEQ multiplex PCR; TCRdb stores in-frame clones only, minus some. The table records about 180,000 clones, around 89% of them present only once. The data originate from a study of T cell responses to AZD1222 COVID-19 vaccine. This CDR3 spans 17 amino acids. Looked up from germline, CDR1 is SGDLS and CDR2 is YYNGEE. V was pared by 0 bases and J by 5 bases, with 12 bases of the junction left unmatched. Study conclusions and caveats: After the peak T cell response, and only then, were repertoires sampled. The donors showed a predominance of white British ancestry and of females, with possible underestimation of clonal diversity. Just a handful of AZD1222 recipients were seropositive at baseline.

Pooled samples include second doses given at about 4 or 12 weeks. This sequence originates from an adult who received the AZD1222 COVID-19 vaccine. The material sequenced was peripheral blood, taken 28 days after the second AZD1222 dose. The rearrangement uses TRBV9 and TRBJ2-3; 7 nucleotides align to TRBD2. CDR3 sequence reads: CASSVDPTGGPEDTQYF. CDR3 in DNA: TGTGCCAGCAGCGTAGACCCAACGGGAGGCCCCGAAGATACGCAGTATTTT.